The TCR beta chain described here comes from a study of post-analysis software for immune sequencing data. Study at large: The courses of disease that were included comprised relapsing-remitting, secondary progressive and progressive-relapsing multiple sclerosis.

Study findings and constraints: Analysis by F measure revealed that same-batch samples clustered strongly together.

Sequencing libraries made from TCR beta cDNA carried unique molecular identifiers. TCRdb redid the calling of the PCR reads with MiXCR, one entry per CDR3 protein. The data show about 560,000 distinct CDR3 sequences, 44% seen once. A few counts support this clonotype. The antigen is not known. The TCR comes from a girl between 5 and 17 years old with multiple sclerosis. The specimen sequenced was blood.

The CDR3: CASSYGQVGETQYF. DNA for the CDR3: TGTGCCAGCAGTTATGGACAGGTCGGGGAGACCCAGTACTTC. V gene TRBV6-5 combines with J gene TRBJ2-7, with 7 bases that match TRBD1. The end of the DNA fits TRBJ2-5 better, so the J call may be wrong. The germline V gene has CDR1 MNHEY and CDR2 SVGAGI. This CDR3 region has 14 residues.